The present T cell receptor beta chain was sequenced within a study of shared clonotypes between healthy human individuals. The germline gives CDR1 KGHSH, CDR2 LQKENI. The CDR3 is 17 amino acids. Trimming cost V 6 bases and J 1 base, with 18 bases left between them. Some clones are missing from TCRdb's copy, which holds only in-frame ones; the method was immunoSEQ multiplex PCR. The repertoire holds some 2,000,000 clones, 90% to 97% seen once, with 0.13% in the top ten. The source material was naive CD4+ T cells sorted from blood. Specified subset: CD45RA+ positively selected. The V call is TRBV18, the J call TRBJ2-2; D perhaps matches TRBD1 (5 bases). This TCR derives from a man in his late teens or twenties in good health. The CDR3 sequence: CASSPISGQLNTGELFF. CDR3 nucleotide sequence: TGTGCCAGCTCTCCGATCTCAGGGCAATTGAACACCGGGGAGCTGTTTTTT.